This entry lists 7 T cell receptor beta chains sequenced from one sample in a study of blood T cell repertoires in COVID-19. The assay was immunoSEQ multiplex PCR, and TCRdb's table has in-frame clones only and misses some. The sample records a few hundred thousand clones, around 83% being singletons. Specimen: PBMCs or T cells enriched from blood (not recorded which). These receptors all come from a woman in her 50s who had been exposed to COVID-19.

The chain couples TRBV27 to TRBJ1-2; no firm D call. Germline loops: CDR1 MNHEY, CDR2 SMNVEV (reference sequence). The CDR3 sequence is 14 residues long. Trimming cost V 3 bases and J 3 bases, with 11 bases left between them. The DNA for the CDR3 is TGTGCCAGCAGTTTGTCACAGAGCTACTATGGCTACACCTTC. Translated: CASSLSQSYYGYTF.

CDR3 nucleotides: TGTGCCAGCAGCCGGTTCCGGGAGCAGTACTTC. Translation: CASSRFREQYF. The V gene is TRBV12-3 or TRBV12-4, the J gene TRBJ2-7; D call uncertain. The V end was cut by 6 bases, the J end by 7 bases, with 10 bases between. This CDR3 has 11 residues.

V usage is TRBV13 and J usage is TRBJ2-7, with 10 bases aligning to TRBD1. The ends lost 5 bases at V and 2 bases at J; junction bases unmatched: 3. CDR1 is PRHDT, CDR2 FYEKMQ, per germline (reference sequence). This CDR3 is 14 amino acids long. This chain's CDR3 is CASSLGQGAYEQYF. CDR3 coding DNA: TGTGCCAGCAGCCTTGGACAGGGGGCCTACGAGCAGTACTTC.

The chain couples TRBV19 to TRBJ2-7; 7 positions match TRBD1. Germline V gene sequence: CDR1 LNHDA, CDR2 SQIVND (reference sequence). The V and J ends lost 8 bases and 5 bases, in that order; junction bases with no gene match: 9. This CDR3 region has 13 residues. CDR3 sequence reads: CASRGQVGNEQYF. The CDR3 DNA follows: TGTGCCAGTCGAGGACAGGTCGGGAACGAGCAGTACTTC.

Concerning this clone itself: At one end, the junction sequence differs from germline, possibly due to a read error. This sequence joins TRBV11-3 and TRBJ2-1, with TRBD1 matching 10 bases. This CDR3 comprises 15 residues. Germline V gene sequence: CDR1 SGHNT, CDR2 YENEEA. The CDR3 region is CASSIDRGQTNEQFF. CDR3 DNA: TGTGCCAGCAGCATAGACAGGGGGCAAACGAATGAGCAGTTCTTC.

The genes are TRBV6-5 and TRBJ2-2, with 10 bases aligning to TRBD1. This CDR3 contains 15 residues. CDR1 and CDR2 from the germline V gene are MNHEY and SVGAGI. Trimming at V came to 6 bases and at J to 5 bases, leaving 6 bases not matched to a gene. CDR3 amino acids: CASRPPGQGTGELFF. The CDR3 DNA follows: TGTGCCAGCAGACCGCCGGGACAGGGGACCGGGGAGCTGTTTTTT.

The chain uses TRBV5-1 and TRBJ1-1, with unresolved D. The CDR3 length is 14 residues. Germline loops: CDR1 SGHRS, CDR2 YFSETQ. V lost 0 bases and J 2 bases, leaving 8 bases between the germline ends. The CDR3 protein is CASSLDGGNTEAFF. The CDR3 DNA is TGCGCCAGCAGCTTGGACGGAGGAAACACTGAAGCTTTCTTT.